The rows below give T cell receptor beta chains drawn from one sample of a study of shared clonotypes between healthy human individuals. Generated by immunoSEQ multiplex PCR, the TCRdb table keeps only in-frame clones and is missing some. The table records millions of clones, approximately 90% of them present only once. The sequenced sample consisted of naive CD4+ T cells sorted from blood. These receptors were taken from a man aged 18-30 years in good health. Each CDR3 is given with its conserved first and last residue. Fields, in order: CDR3 DNA, CDR3 protein, V gene, clone size, D gene, J gene. D genes are given only for firm matches. Clone size is given for some rows only: seen once, a few or many times, or a class if the clone is expanded.

TGTGCCAGCAGCTCCCACCCCGAGGGAGCGGGATGGTACGAGCAGTACTTC,CASSSHPEGAGWYEQYF,TRBV7-9,NA,TRBD2,TRBJ2-7
TGTGCCAGCTGTAATTACGCACGAAAGATAGGTCAGCCCCAGCATTTT,CASCNYARKIGQPQHF,TRBV7-9,NA,NA,TRBJ1-5
TGCGCCAGCAGCCCCACTAGCGGGGGGGAATGGGAGACCCAGTACTTC,CASSPTSGGEWETQYF,TRBV4-1,once,TRBD2,TRBJ2-5
TGTGCCAGCAGCTCGTTTAGTACCCACGAGCAGTACTTC,CASSSFSTHEQYF,TRBV11-2,NA,NA,TRBJ2-7
TGTGCCTGGAGGATGACTAGAGATAAGGGGGAGCTGTTTTTT,CAWRMTRDKGELFF,TRBV30,NA,NA,TRBJ2-2
TGTGCCAGCAACTCTCTAGCGGGCTCCTACAATGAGCAGTTCTTC,CASNSLAGSYNEQFF,TRBV7-2,NA,TRBD2,TRBJ2-1
TGTGCCAGCAGCCCTAATTCCGCTACCTACGAGCAGTACTTC,CASSPNSATYEQYF,TRBV9,NA,NA,TRBJ2-7
TGCGCCAGCAGCCAAGGCAGGGACAGTCAATCCCATGGCTACACCTTC,CASSQGRDSQSHGYTF,TRBV4-1,NA,TRBD1,TRBJ1-2
TGCAGCGTTGATTTTCAGGGTAACTATGGCTACACCTTC,CSVDFQGNYGYTF,TRBV29-1,NA,NA,TRBJ1-2
TGTGCCAGTAGTAGGCCCACAGGGGGCGGCCTCAACACCGGGGAGCTGTTTTTT,CASSRPTGGGLNTGELFF,TRBV19,NA,TRBD1,TRBJ2-2
TGTGCCAGTAGTGCAGGGAGTAAAAAAGGGACTGAAGCTTTCTTT,CASSAGSKKGTEAFF,TRBV19,NA,NA,TRBJ1-1
TGCGCCAGCAGCCGCTCTGGGGGTAGAGAGTTTGCTACGCAGTATTTT,CASSRSGGREFATQYF,TRBV4-1,NA,NA,TRBJ2-3
TGTGCCAGCAGCCGACCCGGGGGGTCCTATAATTCACCCCTCCACTTT,CASSRPGGSYNSPLHF,TRBV5-6,NA,NA,TRBJ1-6
TGTGCCAGCTCGCAGGGGGCGGGGGAGCAGTACTTC,CASSQGAGEQYF,TRBV18,NA,TRBD1,TRBJ2-7
TGCGCCAGCAGCTTGGTAGGGTACGGAGAGACCCAGTACTTC,CASSLVGYGETQYF,TRBV5-1,NA,NA,TRBJ2-5
TGTGCCTGGGCGGACAAGACAAATCAGCCCCAGCATTTT,CAWADKTNQPQHF,TRBV30,NA,NA,TRBJ1-5
TGTGCCAGCAGCCCCCGGGGACTAGCGCGCTACAATGAGCAGTTCTTC,CASSPRGLARYNEQFF,TRBV14,NA,TRBD2,TRBJ2-1
TGTGCCACCAGTCCTATAGGGCTCTCTGGGGCCAACGTCCTGACTTTC,CATSPIGLSGANVLTF,TRBV25-1,NA,NA,TRBJ2-6
TGTGCCAGCAGTGAATCGGTTTACGAGCAGTACTTC,CASSESVYEQYF,TRBV6-1,few,NA,TRBJ2-7
TGTGCCAGTAGTCCCTACCCAGGGGGAGGCTATGGCTACACCTTC,CASSPYPGGGYGYTF,TRBV19,NA,TRBD1,TRBJ1-2
TGTGCCAGCAGTAAAACCAATCAGCCCCAGCATTTT,CASSKTNQPQHF,TRBV2,NA,NA,TRBJ1-5
TGCGCCAGCAGTCAATTAAACAGGGGGACGGTTGGCTACACCTTC,CASSQLNRGTVGYTF,TRBV23-1,NA,TRBD1,TRBJ1-2
TGTGCCAGCAGTCATTCCGGGACTTCGCAGTATTTT,CASSHSGTSQYF,TRBV7-9,NA,NA,TRBJ2-3
TGTGCCAGCAGCTTCCGGGAGGCGCAGTACTTC,CASSFREAQYF,TRBV7-9,NA,TRBD2,TRBJ2-7
TGTGCCAGCAGTGAAAGTCGACTAGCGGGAGAGTCTTACGAGCAGTACTTC,CASSESRLAGESYEQYF,TRBV2,NA,TRBD2,TRBJ2-7
TGTGCCAGCAGTTACTCCGGACAGACTTACGAGCAGTACTTC,CASSYSGQTYEQYF,TRBV6-6,once,NA,TRBJ2-7
TGTGCCAGCACCCTTGCGGGCGGCTATGGCTACACCTTC,CASTLAGGYGYTF,TRBV5-6,NA,NA,TRBJ1-2
TGTGCCAGCAGCACACCGACAGGGGGGTCCGGTAATGAGCAGTTCTTC,CASSTPTGGSGNEQFF,TRBV5-4,NA,TRBD1,TRBJ2-1
TGTGCCAGCAGCTTAGAGGCGGTCCGACACGAGCAGTACTTC,CASSLEAVRHEQYF,TRBV7-9,NA,NA,TRBJ2-7
TGTGCCAGCAGCCGGATATCCTACAATGAGCAGTTCTTC,CASSRISYNEQFF,TRBV2,NA,NA,TRBJ2-1
TGTGCCAGCAGCTTACAACTAGGTGGAGATACGCAGTATTTT,CASSLQLGGDTQYF,TRBV11-2,NA,NA,TRBJ2-3
TGTGCCAGCAGCCCGGGGGGAGACAATCAGCCCCAGCATTTT,CASSPGGDNQPQHF,TRBV6-5,NA,NA,TRBJ1-5
TGTGCCAGCAGTCGGGGTTATAGCTCCTACGAGCAGTACTTC,CASSRGYSSYEQYF,TRBV27,NA,NA,TRBJ2-7
TGTGCCAGCAGCTCACGTGCAGTTATGAACACTGAAGCTTTCTTT,CASSSRAVMNTEAFF,TRBV27,NA,NA,TRBJ1-1
TGTGCCAGCAGCCAAGATCGGTACGGGACAGGGATTTCGTTTAATTCACCCCTCCACTTT,CASSQDRYGTGISFNSPLHF,TRBV4-2,NA,TRBD1,TRBJ1-6
TGCGCCAGCAGCCGGACCCTCTACCCGGGGGGGAGCACAGATACGCAGTATTTT,CASSRTLYPGGSTDTQYF,TRBV4-1,NA,TRBD2,TRBJ2-3
TGTGCCAGCAGCGACCAACCCAGCACAGATACGCAGTATTTT,CASSDQPSTDTQYF,TRBV9,NA,NA,TRBJ2-3
TGTGCCAGCAGTTTAGTCCCGTCTAACTATGGCTACACCTTC,CASSLVPSNYGYTF,TRBV27,NA,NA,TRBJ1-2
TGTGCCAGCAGTAACACCGGGGAGCTGTTTTTT,CASSNTGELFF,TRBV27,NA,NA,TRBJ2-2
TGCGCCAGCAGTGGGTCCACCCCGGGACAGGGAAAGAATTCACCCCTCCACTTT,CASSGSTPGQGKNSPLHF,TRBV5-1,NA,TRBD1,TRBJ1-6
TGTGCCAGCTACTCAGCAAACACCGGGGAGCTGTTTTTT,CASYSANTGELFF,TRBV6-1,NA,NA,TRBJ2-2
TGTGCCAGCAGCGTATCCGGGACAGGAGATTTGACAGATACGCAGTATTTT,CASSVSGTGDLTDTQYF,TRBV9,NA,TRBD1,TRBJ2-3
TGTGCCTGGAGTGGGTCCCGGGCGGGAATTAAAAACATTCAGTACTTC,CAWSGSRAGIKNIQYF,TRBV30,NA,NA,TRBJ2-4
TGTGCCATCACCGCGACTAGCGGGGGAGGGGATACGCAGTATTTT,CAITATSGGGDTQYF,TRBV10-3,NA,TRBD2,TRBJ2-3
TGTGCCAGCAGCGCTACAGGGTCTGGAAACACCATATATTTT,CASSATGSGNTIYF,TRBV7-2,NA,NA,TRBJ1-3
TGTGCCAGCGGCCGGCTGCCTCTCCTTGAAGCTTTCTTT,CASGRLPLLEAFF,TRBV6-5,NA,NA,TRBJ1-1
TGTGCTAGCAGCTCTGGGACAGGGGGCAATGAGCAGTTCTTC,CASSSGTGGNEQFF,TRBV7-7,NA,TRBD1,TRBJ2-1
TGTGCCAGCAGTTCCAGGGGAGGAGGCTACACCTTC,CASSSRGGGYTF,TRBV6-5,NA,NA,TRBJ1-2
TGTGCCAGCAGCTTAGAGGGAACAATCGAGCTGTCCCAGCATTTT,CASSLEGTIELSQHF,TRBV11-2,NA,NA,TRBJ1-5
TGTGCCAGCAGTGGGCCGACCGTCATCTCTGGAAACACCATATATTTT,CASSGPTVISGNTIYF,TRBV25-1,NA,NA,TRBJ1-3
TGTGCCAGCAGACCAGGGGGCCGGGGTAGGGAGACCCAGTACTTC,CASRPGGRGRETQYF,TRBV6-6,NA,TRBD1,TRBJ2-5
TGTGCCAGCAGCTCGTCCTGGCGGGAGTCTTTCGAGCAGTACTTC,CASSSSWRESFEQYF,TRBV5-6,NA,TRBD2,TRBJ2-7
TGTGCCATCAGTTTCGGACAGGGGGGGGATCAGCCCCAGCATTTT,CAISFGQGGDQPQHF,TRBV10-3,NA,TRBD1,TRBJ1-5
TGTGCCAGCAGTTACAGACAGGCTCGGGGGGCTGACGCTTTCTTT,CASSYRQARGADAFF,TRBV6-6,NA,NA,TRBJ1-1
TGTGCCAGCAGCCCAGGGGGCAAGGCCAAAAACATTCAGTACTTC,CASSPGGKAKNIQYF,TRBV28,NA,TRBD1,TRBJ2-4
TGTGCCAGCAGTGACTGGGCCTGGAGTGAACCTAATGAAAAACTGTTTTTT,CASSDWAWSEPNEKLFF,TRBV6-1,NA,NA,TRBJ1-4
TGTGCCAGCAAGTGGATACAGGGGCAAACTGAAGCTTTCTTT,CASKWIQGQTEAFF,TRBV2,NA,TRBD1,TRBJ1-1